Each of the 5 T cell receptor beta chains below was sequenced from the same sample in a study of blood T cell repertoires in COVID-19. Some clones are missing from TCRdb's copy, which holds only in-frame ones; the method was immunoSEQ multiplex PCR. The data contain under 200,000 clones, 83% of them singletons. The sample was peripheral blood. The receptors were sampled from a woman aged 70-85 years who had recovered from COVID-19.

The chain recombines TRBV29-1 with TRBJ1-2, with D possibly matching TRBD1 (5 bases). Trimming left V 7 bases short and J 3 bases short, with 15 bases between. The CDR3 spans 13 residues. Looked up from germline, CDR1 is SQVTM and CDR2 is ANQGSEA. Written as DNA, the CDR3 is TGCAGCGCCGGACCCGAAGGGGACTATGGCTACACCTTC. Translated: CSAGPEGDYGYTF.

This clone was observed a single time. The chain combines TRBV6-6 with TRBJ2-7, with 7 bases that match TRBD2. CDR1 MNHNY and CDR2 SVGAGI come from the germline V gene (reference sequence). The CDR3 covers 13 residues. The trim removed 9 bases at V and 3 bases at J, leaving 8 bases unmatched. For the CDR3, the DNA is TGTGCCAGTAGGACTAGGCGAAACTACGAGCAGTACTTC. Translating gives CASRTRRNYEQYF.

This clone has a handful of counts. The chain employs TRBV3-1 (or the pseudogene TRBV3-2) and TRBJ1-1; a possible D gene is TRBD1 (5 bases). The V end was cut by 1 base, the J end by 5 bases, with 14 bases between. Germline CDR1 and CDR2: LGHDT and YNNKEL (reference sequence). The CDR3 totals 15 residues. The CDR3 DNA sequence: TGTGCCAGCAGCCAAGGGGGCGGGGTATGGACTGAAGCTTTCTTT. This gives the protein CASSQGGGVWTEAFF.

The chain has TRBV18 and TRBJ2-4; 11 bases agree with TRBD1. This CDR3 contains 15 residues. Germline CDR1 and CDR2: KGHSH and LQKENI. V lost 6 bases to trimming and J lost 5 bases; unmatched junction nucleotides: 6. CDR3 in DNA: TGTGCCAGCTCTCAGGACAGGGGGCAGGAAAACATTCAGTACTTC. This codes for CASSQDRGQENIQYF.

This clone was detected once. The chain uses TRBV28 and TRBJ1-5; D unclear. The length of the CDR3 is 17 residues. The V end lost 0 bases, the J end lost 0 bases, and 12 bases lay between the germline ends. The germline CDR1 and CDR2 sequences are MDHEN and SYDVKM. The CDR3 reads CASSLWGEGYSNQPQHF. The CDR3, as DNA: TGTGCCAGCAGTTTATGGGGCGAAGGATATAGCAATCAGCCCCAGCATTTT.